There are many counts of the clone carrying this TCR beta chain. Its antigen is still unknown. The data are from a study of blood T cells in healthy people across ages. Study results and limitations: There were more naive CD4+ cells and higher diversity in long-lived donors than in aged donors. Researchers report that TCR beta diversity correlated strongly with naive T cell percentage.

CDR1 is SGHTA, CDR2 FQGNSA, per germline. This CDR3 is built from 15 residues. V shed 5 bases, J shed 2 bases, and the junction held 5 bases outside the gene matches. Primed by a sample-barcoded 5' primer and a J-beta primer mix, a second PCR proceeded for roughly 6 to 12 cycles. TCRdb passed the 5' RACE reads through MiXCR, listing each CDR3 protein once. Altogether about 510,000 distinct CDR3 sequences are present, about 26% being singletons, with the ten largest covering 3% to 4.5%. These same records also appear under a second study, on T cells of mothers and their children. From that second work: Each mother yielded more than 8 million TCR beta CDR3 reads. Each child yielded approximately 3 million reads.

Sequenced sample: blood. The receptor was derived from a boy aged 2 to 10 in good health. The chain combines TRBV7-2 with TRBJ1-5, with TRBD1 identical over 8 bases. The CDR3 loop is CASSQDRAGNQPQHF. Here the CDR3 DNA reads TGTGCCAGCAGCCAGGACAGGGCGGGCAATCAGCCCCAGCATTTT.